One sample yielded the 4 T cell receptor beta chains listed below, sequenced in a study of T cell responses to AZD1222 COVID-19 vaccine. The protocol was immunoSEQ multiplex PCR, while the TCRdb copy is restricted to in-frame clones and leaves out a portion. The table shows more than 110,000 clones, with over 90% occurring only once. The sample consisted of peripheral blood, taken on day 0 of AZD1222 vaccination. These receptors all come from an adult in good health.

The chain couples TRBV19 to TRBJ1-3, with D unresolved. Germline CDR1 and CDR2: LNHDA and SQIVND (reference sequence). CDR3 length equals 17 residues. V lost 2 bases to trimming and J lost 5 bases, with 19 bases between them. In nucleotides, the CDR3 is TGTGCCAGTAGTATATCGGCAGGCTCTGATGGTAGAAACACCATATATTTT. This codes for CASSISAGSDGRNTIYF.

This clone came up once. The CDR3 DNA sequence: TGTGCCATCAGGACGGAACCCATGAACACTGAAGCTTTCTTT. It translates to CAIRTEPMNTEAFF. The rearrangement links TRBV10-3 to TRBJ1-1; no reliable D call. The CDR3 has 14 residues. The germline gives CDR1 ENHRY, CDR2 SYGVKD. V was clipped by 6 bases and J by 0 bases, with 11 bases between them.

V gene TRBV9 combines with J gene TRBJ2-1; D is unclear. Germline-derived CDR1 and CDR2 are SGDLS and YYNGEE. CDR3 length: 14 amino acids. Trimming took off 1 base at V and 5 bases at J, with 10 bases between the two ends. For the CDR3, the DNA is TGTGCCAGCAGCGTAACGGAGCGTCACAATGAGCAGTTCTTC. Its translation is CASSVTERHNEQFF. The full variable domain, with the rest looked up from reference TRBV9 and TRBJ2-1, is DSGVTQTPKHLITATGQRVTLRCSPRSGDLSVYWYQQSLDQGLQFLIQYYNGEERAKGNILERFSAQQFPDLHSELNLSSLELGDSALYFCASSVTERHNEQFFGPGTRLTVL.

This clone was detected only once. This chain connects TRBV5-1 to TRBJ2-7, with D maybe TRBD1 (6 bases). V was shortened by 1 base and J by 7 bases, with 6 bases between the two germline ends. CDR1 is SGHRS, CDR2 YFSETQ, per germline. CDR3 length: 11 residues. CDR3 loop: CASSLQGEQYF. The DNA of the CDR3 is TGCGCCAGCAGCTTGCAGGGGGAGCAGTACTTC.